Below are 13 T cell receptor beta chains sequenced from a single sample in a study of T cell responses to AZD1222 COVID-19 vaccine. Only in-frame clones appear in the TCRdb table, and some are missing; sequencing was by immunoSEQ multiplex PCR. Of under 200,000 clones detected, roughly 93% appear once; the ten largest clones hold around 4.3%. Specimen: peripheral blood, collected on day 0 of AZD1222 vaccination. All receptors come from an adult in good health.

CDR3 loop: CASSQDLGFGNTEAFF. The CDR3, as DNA: TGTGCCAGCAGCCAAGATCTTGGGTTTGGGAACACTGAAGCTTTCTTT. V usage is TRBV3-1 (or the pseudogene TRBV3-2) and J usage is TRBJ1-1; D is ambiguous. The CDR3 length is 16 residues. Germline assignment: CDR1 LGHDT and CDR2 YNNKEL (reference sequence). V was clipped by 0 bases and J by 1 base, with 12 bases between them.

The CDR3 DNA reads TGCGCCAGCAGCTCAGGGCGAGTAGGGCGTAACTATGGCTACACCTTC. Encoded protein: CASSSGRVGRNYGYTF. The genes are TRBV5-1 and TRBJ1-2; TRBD1 is a possible D gene (5 bases). CDR3 length: 16 amino acids. V was shortened by 3 bases and J by 1 base, with 16 bases between the two germline ends. Germline V gene data show CDR1 as SGHRS and CDR2 as YFSETQ.

This chain connects TRBV20-1 to TRBJ1-3; D is ambiguous. V shed 7 bases and J shed 8 bases, with 12 bases lying between them. Germline lookup yields CDR1 DFQATT and CDR2 SNEGSKA (reference sequence). This CDR3 spans 11 amino acids. CDR3 nucleotide sequence: TGCAGTGTTCGCGGACGGGACACCATATATTTT. It encodes CSVRGRDTIYF.

The chain uses TRBV7-9 and TRBJ1-2; D is perhaps TRBD1 (5 bases). Germline assignment: CDR1 SEHNR and CDR2 FQNEAQ (reference sequence). The CDR3 covers 12 residues. Deletions cut 6 bases from V and 5 bases from J, with 10 bases between. The CDR3 sequence is CASRAEGYGYTF. In DNA, the CDR3 is TGTGCCAGCAGGGCAGAGGGGTATGGCTACACCTTC. Combining the CDR3 with reference TRBV7-9 and TRBJ1-2 gives the whole variable domain DTGVSQNPRHKITKRGQNVTFRCDPISEHNRLYWYRQTLGQGPEFLTYFQNEAQLEKSRLLSDRFSAERPKGSFSTLEIQRTEQGDSAMYLCASRAEGYGYTFGSGTRLTVV.

The chain employs TRBV6-5 and TRBJ2-7; weak D call: TRBD1 (5 bases). The CDR3 consists of 14 residues. V lost 2 bases and J 3 bases, leaving 11 bases between the germline ends. Germline CDR1 reads MNHEY; CDR2 reads SVGAGI. The CDR3 reads CASSYRQGVYEQYF. In DNA, the CDR3 is TGTGCCAGCAGTTACCGGCAGGGTGTCTACGAGCAGTACTTC.

V and J are TRBV10-1 and TRBJ2-4, with 10 nucleotides matching TRBD1. The V gene end was trimmed by 2 bases and the J gene end by 3 bases; junction bases not matched to a gene: 4. Germline V gives CDR1 WNHNN, CDR2 SYGVQD (reference sequence). The CDR3 sequence is 16 residues long. The CDR3 loop is CASSEGTGDLKNIQYF. The CDR3 coding sequence is TGCGCCAGCAGTGAGGGGACAGGGGACCTCAAAAACATTCAGTACTTC.

The chain recombines TRBV23-1 with TRBJ2-1; D is uncertain. TRBV23-1 falls under the ORF class, with uncertain function. The CDR3 runs 14 residues. V shed 0 bases and J shed 5 bases, with 8 bases lying between them. CDR3 protein: CASSQSPTNNEQFF. CDR3 nucleotide sequence: TGCGCCAGCAGTCAATCCCCGACCAACAATGAGCAGTTCTTC.

J is TRBJ2-1 and V is TRBV11-2; D might be TRBD1 (5 bases). The CDR3 runs 14 residues. Per germline, CDR1 SGHAT and CDR2 FQNNGV. The V gene lost 0 bases and the J gene lost 8 bases, with 11 bases spanning the gap. The CDR3 DNA sequence: TGTGCCAGCAGCTTAGATAGCAGGGTCGATGAGCAGTTCTTC. Protein sequence: CASSLDSRVDEQFF.

The chain combines TRBV7-2 with TRBJ2-6; weak D call: TRBD2 (5 bases). The germline gives CDR1 SGHTA, CDR2 FQGNSA. Trimming pared 5 bases from V and 3 bases from J, leaving 17 bases between. The CDR3 totals 17 residues. The CDR3 region has the DNA TGTGCCAGCAGCGGATTGGGTAAAGGGAGTGGGGCCAACGTCCTGACTTTC. This translates into CASSGLGKGSGANVLTF.

The chain combines TRBV27 with TRBJ2-2; 9 bases are shared with TRBD1. Germline CDR1 reads MNHEY; CDR2 reads SMNVEV (reference sequence). This CDR3 spans 18 amino acids. Unmatched junction bases numbered 9, after V lost 0 bases and J lost 4 bases. CDR3 nucleotides: TGTGCCAGCAGTTTATCGTTTCCCGGACAGGGGATCACCGGGGAGCTGTTTTTT. Amino acid sequence: CASSLSFPGQGITGELFF.

The rearrangement joins TRBV10-3 to TRBJ2-7, with 8 bases aligning to TRBD1. Germline CDR1 reads ENHRY; CDR2 reads SYGVKD. The CDR3 loop spans 13 amino acids. The J segment lost 4 bases and the V segment lost 8 bases, leaving 7 bases of the junction unmatched. CDR3 in amino acids: CAISGTGLYEQYF. As DNA, the CDR3 is TGTGCCATCTCTGGGACAGGACTATACGAGCAGTACTTC.

V and J are TRBV18 and TRBJ2-1, with 12 bases that match TRBD2. Germline V lookup: CDR1 KGHSH, CDR2 LQKENI. The CDR3 length is 17 residues. J lost 5 bases, V lost 1 base, and 6 bases had no gene match. Written as DNA, the CDR3 is TGTGCCAGCTCACCACTACCGACTAGCGGGAGTAACAATGAGCAGTTCTTC. Translated, it gives CASSPLPTSGSNNEQFF.

The table lists this clone with a count of one. The V call is TRBV5-6, the J call TRBJ2-3; D might be TRBD1 (6 bases). This CDR3 is built from 17 residues. Germline V gene lookup returns CDR1 SGHDT and CDR2 YYEEEE. The V end lost 4 bases, the J end lost 3 bases, and 21 bases lay between the germline ends. The CDR3 DNA is TGTGCCAGCAGCCGACGCTTGACAGGCACCAGAACAGATACGCAGTATTTT. Its protein product is CASSRRLTGTRTDTQYF.